Presented here are 9 T cell receptor beta chains from one specimen sequenced in a study of blood T cells in healthy people across ages. A J-beta primer mix and a sample-barcoded 5' primer were used in a second PCR of roughly 6 to 12 cycles. One entry per CDR3 protein, called by TCRdb with MiXCR from the 5' RACE reads. The profile shows 650,000 to 700,000 distinct CDR3 sequences, about 34% of them singletons. Source material: blood. The receptors were gathered from a woman aged 80 or older in good health.

V gene TRBV27 combines with J gene TRBJ2-7; TRBD2 might be the D (5 bases). The CDR3 is made up of 12 amino acids. The germline CDR1 and CDR2 sequences are MNHEY and SMNVEV (reference sequence). Trimming shortened V by 5 bases and J by 6 bases, and 11 bases separated the two germline ends. CDR3: CASSIRGREQYF. The CDR3 region has the DNA TGTGCCAGCAGTATTCGCGGGCGCGAGCAGTACTTC.

V usage is TRBV20-1 and J usage is TRBJ1-1; 8 bases are shared with TRBD1. This CDR3 spans 14 amino acids. Looked up from germline, CDR1 is DFQATT and CDR2 is SNEGSKA (reference sequence). Trimming at V came to 3 bases and at J to 3 bases, leaving 6 bases not matched to a gene. This CDR3 reads CSASGQGWDTEAFF. CDR3 nucleotides: TGCAGTGCTAGCGGACAGGGTTGGGACACTGAAGCTTTCTTT.

V is TRBV5-5 and J is TRBJ2-1; 10 bases agree with TRBD2. Unmatched junction bases numbered 13, after V lost 4 bases and J lost 9 bases. Germline V gene data show CDR1 as SGHKS and CDR2 as YYEKEE (reference sequence). The CDR3 totals 16 residues. The CDR3 region is CASSPGLAGVLSEQFF. CDR3 bases: TGTGCCAGCAGCCCTGGGCTAGCGGGAGTACTATCTGAGCAGTTCTTC.

The chain combines TRBV30 with TRBJ1-2, with D possibly matching TRBD1 (5 bases). The V gene lost 7 bases and the J gene lost 6 bases, with 15 bases spanning the gap. This CDR3 has 12 residues. From germline, CDR1 is GTSNPN and CDR2 SVGIG (reference sequence). CDR3 bases: TGTGCCTTGGCCGACTGGGGGGATGGCTACACCTTC. This codes for CALADWGDGYTF.

This clonotype was seen a handful of times. A read error may explain this, as a much larger clone is one base away. This chain links TRBV7-2 with TRBJ2-6; a possible D gene is TRBD2 (6 bases). The CDR3 covers 17 residues. Looked up from germline, CDR1 is SGHTA and CDR2 is FQGNSA. This CDR3 reads CASSVDGGASGANVRTF. CDR3 bases: TGTGCCAGCAGCGTGGACGGGGGAGCGAGTGGGGCCAACGTCCGGACTTTC.

V is TRBV7-2 and J is TRBJ1-3, with 11 bases aligning to TRBD1. With V trimmed by 5 bases and J by 2 bases, 14 bases remained unmatched. CDR3 length: 19 amino acids. Germline CDR1 and CDR2: SGHTA and FQGNSA. CDR3 in DNA: TGTGCCAGCAGCCCCTCCCTGGGAGGGACAGGGGGGACTGGAAACACCATATATTTT. The encoded protein is CASSPSLGGTGGTGNTIYF.

This clonotype was counted many times. The chain has TRBV4-2 and TRBJ1-4; D unclear. V was cut by 0 bases and J by 6 bases, with 14 bases left in between. Germline loops: CDR1 LGHNA, CDR2 YNFKEQ. The CDR3 length is 16 residues. CDR3 region: CASSQDPGSIYEKLFF. CDR3 DNA sequence: TGTGCCAGCAGCCAAGATCCGGGCAGTATCTATGAAAAACTGTTTTTT.

Ten or more counts support this clonotype. This chain uses TRBV5-6 with TRBJ2-4; 8 bases align to TRBD1. The length of the CDR3 is 16 residues. J was trimmed by 4 bases and V by 4 bases; bases with no gene match: 10. In germline, CDR1 is SGHDT, CDR2 YYEEEE. The CDR3 DNA reads as TGTGCCAGCAGCAGCCTTGGGACAGGATTTAAAAACATTCAGTACTTC. Translated, it gives CASSSLGTGFKNIQYF.

Ten or more counts support this clonotype. The chain is built from TRBV20-1 and TRBJ2-3; tentatively, D is TRBD1 or TRBD2 (6 bases each). This CDR3 contains 12 residues. Germline V gene lookup returns CDR1 DFQATT and CDR2 SNEGSKA (reference sequence). V was pared by 3 bases and J by 6 bases, with 10 bases between. This CDR3 is CSASWGADTQYF. The CDR3 DNA follows: TGCAGTGCTAGCTGGGGGGCGGATACGCAGTATTTT.